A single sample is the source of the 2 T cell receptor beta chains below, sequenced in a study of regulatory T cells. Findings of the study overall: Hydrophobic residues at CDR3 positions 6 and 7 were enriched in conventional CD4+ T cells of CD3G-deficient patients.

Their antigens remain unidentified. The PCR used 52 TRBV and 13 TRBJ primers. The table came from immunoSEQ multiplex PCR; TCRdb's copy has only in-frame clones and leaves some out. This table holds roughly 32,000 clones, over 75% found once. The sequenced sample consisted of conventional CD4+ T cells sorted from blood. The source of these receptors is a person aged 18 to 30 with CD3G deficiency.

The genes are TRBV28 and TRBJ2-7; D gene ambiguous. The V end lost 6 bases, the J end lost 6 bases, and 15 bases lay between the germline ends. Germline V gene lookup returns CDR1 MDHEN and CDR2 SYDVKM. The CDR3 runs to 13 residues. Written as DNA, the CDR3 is TGTGCCAGCAGCCCTATAGATGTCTCCGAGCAGTACTTC. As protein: CASSPIDVSEQYF.

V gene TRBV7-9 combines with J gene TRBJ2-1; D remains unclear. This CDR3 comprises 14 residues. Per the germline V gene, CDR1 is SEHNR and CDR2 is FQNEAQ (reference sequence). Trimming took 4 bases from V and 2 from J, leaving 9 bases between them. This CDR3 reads CASSSRFAYNEQFF. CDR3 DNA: TGTGCCAGCAGCTCCCGGTTTGCCTACAATGAGCAGTTCTTC.